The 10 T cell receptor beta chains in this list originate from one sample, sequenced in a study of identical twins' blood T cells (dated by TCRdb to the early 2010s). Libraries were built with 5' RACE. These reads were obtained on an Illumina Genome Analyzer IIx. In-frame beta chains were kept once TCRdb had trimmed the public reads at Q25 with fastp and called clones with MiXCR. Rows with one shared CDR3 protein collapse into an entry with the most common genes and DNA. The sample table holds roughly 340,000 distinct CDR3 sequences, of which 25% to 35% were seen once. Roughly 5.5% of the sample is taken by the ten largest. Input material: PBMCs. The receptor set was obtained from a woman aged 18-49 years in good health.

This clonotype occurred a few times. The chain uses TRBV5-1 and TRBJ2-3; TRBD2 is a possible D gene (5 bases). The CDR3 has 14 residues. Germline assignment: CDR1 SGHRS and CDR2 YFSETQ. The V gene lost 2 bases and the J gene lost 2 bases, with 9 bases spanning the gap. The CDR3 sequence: CASSFGLITDTQYF. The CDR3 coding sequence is TGCGCCAGCAGCTTCGGACTGATCACAGATACGCAGTATTTT.

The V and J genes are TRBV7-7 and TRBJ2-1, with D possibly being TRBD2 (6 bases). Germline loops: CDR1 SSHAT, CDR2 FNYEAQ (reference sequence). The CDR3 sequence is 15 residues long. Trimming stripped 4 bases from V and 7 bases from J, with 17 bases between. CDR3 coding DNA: TGTGCCAGCAGCTCTGACCCAGCGGGTGTAAATGAGCAGTTCTTC. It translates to CASSSDPAGVNEQFF.

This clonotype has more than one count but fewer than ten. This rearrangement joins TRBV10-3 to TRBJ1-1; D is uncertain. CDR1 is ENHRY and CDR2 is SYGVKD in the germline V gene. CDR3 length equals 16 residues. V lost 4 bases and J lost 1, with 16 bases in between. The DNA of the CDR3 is TGTGCCATCAGTGGGCCCCCGGGCATCGCGAACACTGAAGCTTTCTTT. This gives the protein CAISGPPGIANTEAFF.

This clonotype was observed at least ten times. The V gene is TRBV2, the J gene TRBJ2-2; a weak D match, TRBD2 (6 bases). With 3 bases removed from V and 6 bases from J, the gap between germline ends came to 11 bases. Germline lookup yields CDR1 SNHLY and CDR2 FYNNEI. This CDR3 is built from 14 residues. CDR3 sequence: CASSERGGAGELFF. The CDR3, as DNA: TGTGCCAGCAGTGAGAGGGGCGGGGCCGGGGAGCTGTTTTTT.

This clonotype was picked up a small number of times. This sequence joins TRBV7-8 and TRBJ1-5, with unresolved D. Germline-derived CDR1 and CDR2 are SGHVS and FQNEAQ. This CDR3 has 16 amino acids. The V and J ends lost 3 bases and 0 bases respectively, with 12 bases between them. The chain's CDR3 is CASSFGVGNSNQPQHF. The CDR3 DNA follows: TGTGCCAGCAGCTTCGGAGTGGGGAATAGCAATCAGCCCCAGCATTTT.

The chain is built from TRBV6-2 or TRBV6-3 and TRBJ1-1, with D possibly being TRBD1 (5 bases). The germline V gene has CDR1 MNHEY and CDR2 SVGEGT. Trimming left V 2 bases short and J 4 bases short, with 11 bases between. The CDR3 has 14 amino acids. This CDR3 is CASSYRGGVTEAFF. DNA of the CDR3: TGTGCCAGCAGTTACCGGGGGGGGGTCACTGAAGCTTTCTTT.

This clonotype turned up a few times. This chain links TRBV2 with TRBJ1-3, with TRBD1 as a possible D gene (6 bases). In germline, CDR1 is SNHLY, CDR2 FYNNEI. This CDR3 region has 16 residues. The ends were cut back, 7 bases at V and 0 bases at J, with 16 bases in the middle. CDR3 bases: TGTGCCAGCAATAGAAACAGGGACCCCTCTGGAAACACCATATATTTT. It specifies CASNRNRDPSGNTIYF.

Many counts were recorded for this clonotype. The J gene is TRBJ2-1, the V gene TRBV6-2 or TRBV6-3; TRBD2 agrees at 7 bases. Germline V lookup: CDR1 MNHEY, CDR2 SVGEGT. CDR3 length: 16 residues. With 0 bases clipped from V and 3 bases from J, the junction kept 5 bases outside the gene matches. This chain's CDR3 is CASSYSSTGGYNEQFF. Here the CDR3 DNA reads TGTGCCAGCAGTTACTCGTCGACGGGAGGCTACAATGAGCAGTTCTTC.

CDR3 region: CASSSGVINGYTF. CDR3 nucleotides: TGTGCCAGCAGCTCCGGGGTGATCAATGGCTACACCTTC. The rearrangement joins TRBV7-9 to TRBJ1-2; D call uncertain. Trimming pared 4 bases from V and 6 bases from J, leaving 12 bases between. Germline assignment: CDR1 SEHNR and CDR2 FQNEAQ (reference sequence). The CDR3 length is 13 residues.

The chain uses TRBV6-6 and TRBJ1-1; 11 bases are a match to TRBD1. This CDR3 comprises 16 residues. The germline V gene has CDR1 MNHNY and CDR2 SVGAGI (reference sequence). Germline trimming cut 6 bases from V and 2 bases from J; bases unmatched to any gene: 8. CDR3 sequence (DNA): TGTGCCAGCAGCCCCGGACAGGGGGCAGGAAACACTGAAGCTTTCTTT. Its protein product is CASSPGQGAGNTEAFF.